These 6 T cell receptor beta chains originate from one sample sequenced in a study of early stage breast cancer tumors. Assay: immunoSEQ multiplex PCR; the TCRdb copy retains only in-frame clones and omits some. The sample lists tens of thousands of clones, around 80% occurring once. Sequenced material: blood. The source of these receptors is a person aged 40-50 years with breast cancer.

J is TRBJ2-5 and V is TRBV5-6; 7 bases line up with TRBD1. V lost 4 bases to trimming and J lost 0 bases; unmatched junction nucleotides: 6. CDR3 length equals 15 residues. The V gene's germline CDR1 is SGHDT and CDR2 YYEEEE. CDR3 nucleotides: TGTGCCAGCAGCACCCAGACAGGGTACCAAGAGACCCAGTACTTC. It encodes CASSTQTGYQETQYF.

This clone is a singleton in its sample. The V gene is TRBV2, the J gene TRBJ2-3; D remains ambiguous. Germline V lookup: CDR1 SNHLY, CDR2 FYNNEI. Trimming removed 2 bases at V and 5 bases at J, with 5 bases between. The CDR3 contains 12 residues. CDR3 protein: CASSETGDTQYF. CDR3 coding DNA: TGTGCCAGCAGTGAAACCGGAGATACGCAGTATTTT.

The chain combines TRBV30 with TRBJ1-2; D gene unclear. Trimming cost V 2 bases and J 5 bases, with 9 bases left between them. CDR3 length: 12 amino acids. Per germline, CDR1 GTSNPN and CDR2 SVGIG (reference sequence). In nucleotides, the CDR3 is TGTGCCTGGAGTACGGCGCTATATGGCTACACCTTC. Residues: CAWSTALYGYTF.

This clone is a singleton in its sample. The chain carries TRBV19 and TRBJ1-2; maybe TRBD1 (6 bases). The V gene's germline CDR1 is LNHDA and CDR2 SQIVND (reference sequence). CDR3 length equals 15 residues. V lost 3 bases, J lost 2 bases, and 13 bases lay in between. The CDR3 region has the DNA TGTGCCAGTAGTATCGCCGGGACACCGAACTATGGCTACACCTTC. This encodes CASSIAGTPNYGYTF.

V usage is TRBV4-1 and J usage is TRBJ2-2; no firm D call. The CDR3 spans 13 residues. Trimming pared 1 base from V and 7 bases from J, leaving 7 bases between. In germline, CDR1 is MGHRA, CDR2 YSYEKL. The CDR3 reads CASSQGRLGELFF. Here the CDR3 DNA reads TGCGCCAGCAGCCAAGGACGCCTCGGGGAGCTGTTTTTT.

V and J are TRBV4-2 and TRBJ2-7; TRBD2 matches 11 bases. The CDR3 runs to 15 residues. The J segment lost 1 base and the V segment lost 4 bases, leaving 3 bases of the junction unmatched. Germline CDR1 is LGHNA and CDR2 is YNFKEQ. The DNA of the CDR3 is TGTGCCAGCAGCCCCGGACTAGCGGGTTCCTACGAGCAGTACTTC. This encodes CASSPGLAGSYEQYF.